Listed below are T cell receptor beta chains from one sample, sequenced in a study of response to subunit inactivated influenza vaccine. TCRdb used MiXCR to reprocess the RT-PCR reads, holding one entry per CDR3 protein. This table has roughly 540,000 distinct CDR3 sequences, approximately 20% appearing once. The same data also contributed to another study, on T cells expressing NK-cell markers.

Sequenced material: CD4+ T cells sorted from PBMCs, taken about 13 days after vaccination. The source of these receptors is a man aged 50-60 years who received an inactivated influenza vaccine. The CDR3 runs from the conserved cysteine through the conserved F or W. D genes are given only for firm matches. Clone size is shown for a subset of rows, as once, few, many or a class of expanded clone.

V	D	J	size	DNA	CDR3
TRBV7-9	TRBD2	TRBJ2-7	NA	TGTGCCAGCAGTCATTTTAGCGGGGGCCTCTCAGAGCAGTACTTC	CASSHFSGGLSEQYF
TRBV20-1	TRBD1	TRBJ1-1	NA	TGCAGTGCTAGAGATTCGGTCAGGGACAGGGTAAACACTGAAGCTTTCTTT	CSARDSVRDRVNTEAFF
TRBV21-1	NA	TRBJ2-1	few	TGTGCTTGGGGACTCCCGAGCTCCTACAATGAGCAGTTCTTC	CAWGLPSSYNEQFF
TRBV29-1	NA	TRBJ2-7	NA	TGCAGCGTTGAAAGGGGGGACGAGCAGTACTTC	CSVERGDEQYF
TRBV6-1	NA	TRBJ2-7	few	TGTGCCAGCAGTGAAGGGGGATTAGCCCACGAGCAGTACTTC	CASSEGGLAHEQYF
TRBV7-2	NA	TRBJ2-2	many	TGTGCCAGCAGCTTCAGAAGCACCGGGGAGCTGTTTTTT	CASSFRSTGELFF
TRBV21-1	NA	TRBJ1-5	few	TGTGCCGGGGGACAGGGACCTGGGGCCCAGCATTTT	CAGGQGPGAQHF
TRBV3-1	NA	TRBJ1-3	NA	TGTGCCAGCAGCCAAGGGTGGACGGAAGGAAACACCATATATTTT	CASSQGWTEGNTIYF
TRBV3-1	NA	TRBJ1-1	NA	TGTGCCAGCAGCCAAGGGAAAACTGAAGCTTTCTTT	CASSQGKTEAFF
TRBV12-3/TRBV12-4	NA	TRBJ2-4	NA	TGTGCCAGCAGTGAAACTATAGCCAAAAACATTCAGTACTTC	CASSETIAKNIQYF
TRBV12-3/TRBV12-4	TRBD1	TRBJ1-1	many	TGTGCCAGCAGTGCCGGGACAGGGGCTGAAGCTTTCTTT	CASSAGTGAEAFF
TRBV20-1	TRBD2	TRBJ2-7	NA	TGCAGTGCCCGTAGCGGGTCCCTCTACGAGCAGTACTTC	CSARSGSLYEQYF
TRBV5-1	TRBD2	TRBJ2-3	NA	TGCGCCAGCAGCTTGGCTGGAGCGGGAGGCACAGATACGCAGTATTTT	CASSLAGAGGTDTQYF
TRBV7-8	NA	TRBJ2-1	NA	TGTACCAGCAGCTTAGTGGTAGACTCCTACAATGAGCAGTTCTTC	CTSSLVVDSYNEQFF
TRBV11-2	TRBD2	TRBJ2-1	NA	TGTGCCAGCAGCTTAGGGGCGGTAGCGGGAGGGAAACAATACAATGAGCAGTTCTTC	CASSLGAVAGGKQYNEQFF
TRBV24-1	NA	TRBJ2-1	few	TGTGCCACCAGTGACACCGGAGGGGGCAATGAGCAGTTCTTC	CATSDTGGGNEQFF
TRBV15	TRBD1	TRBJ2-7	NA	TGTGCCACCAGCAGGGACAGGGACTTCTCCTACGAGCAGTACTTC	CATSRDRDFSYEQYF
TRBV20-1	NA	TRBJ2-7	few	TGCAGTGCTAGGTCGGGGTCTCGAGGCTACGAGCAGTACTTC	CSARSGSRGYEQYF
TRBV2	TRBD1	TRBJ1-2	NA	TGTGCCAGCAGCGGGCAGGGGGAGCTCTATGGCTACACCTTC	CASSGQGELYGYTF
TRBV4-3	TRBD1	TRBJ1-1	few	TGCGCCAGCAGCCCTTATCCAGGGGGTAACACTGAAGCTTTCTTT	CASSPYPGGNTEAFF
TRBV15	TRBD2	TRBJ2-5	many	TGTGCCACCGGGCTAGCGGGGGGATCGGAGACCCAGTACTTC	CATGLAGGSETQYF
TRBV18	NA	TRBJ2-7	few	TGTGCCAGCTCACCAAACCCTGTAGTGGGCGAGCAGTACTTC	CASSPNPVVGEQYF
TRBV3-1	TRBD2	TRBJ2-7	NA	TGTGCCAGCAGCCAAGCGACTAGCAGATACTACGAGCAGTACTTC	CASSQATSRYYEQYF
TRBV5-1	NA	TRBJ1-5	many	TGTGCCAGCAGCCTGGAGTATAATCAGCCCCAGCATTTT	CASSLEYNQPQHF
TRBV15	NA	TRBJ1-2	NA	TGTGCCACCAGCAGAGATGGCGGCTACACCTTC	CATSRDGGYTF
TRBV7-3	NA	TRBJ2-3	NA	TGTGCCAGCAGCTTAAACAGGGATAGCACAGATACGCAGTATTTT	CASSLNRDSTDTQYF
TRBV7-9	NA	TRBJ2-5	NA	TGTGCCAGCAGCTTATTAGGACAGATTCAAGAGACCCAGTACTTC	CASSLLGQIQETQYF
TRBV15	NA	TRBJ1-1	few	TGTGCCACCAGCACCAAGGTAGTGAACACTGAAGCTTTCTTT	CATSTKVVNTEAFF
TRBV28	TRBD1	TRBJ2-7	NA	TGTGCCAGCAGGACAACAACAGGGGGCGCGTCCTACGAGCAGTACTTC	CASRTTTGGASYEQYF
TRBV20-1	NA	TRBJ1-4	few	TGCAGTGCTAAGGCCGCTGAAAAACTGTTTTTT	CSAKAAEKLFF
TRBV20-1	NA	TRBJ1-5	NA	TGCAGTGCTCGCGGGGGACTAACCGATCAGCCCCAGCATTTT	CSARGGLTDQPQHF
TRBV7-9	TRBD1	TRBJ1-1	NA	TGTGCCAGCAGCGCTACAGGGGGTATTGAAGCTTTCTTT	CASSATGGIEAFF
TRBV14	NA	TRBJ2-3	NA	TGTGCCAGCAGCCAAGAAGGGTGGCTCACAGATACGCAGTATTTT	CASSQEGWLTDTQYF
TRBV7-8	NA	TRBJ2-2	NA	TGTGCCAGCACCCCCCTGGGGGCAGCCGTCACCGGGGAGCTGTTTTTT	CASTPLGAAVTGELFF
TRBV5-5	TRBD1	TRBJ1-2	many	TGTGCCAGCAGCCCGGACGGGACAGGGCGTGGCTACACCTTC	CASSPDGTGRGYTF
TRBV9	TRBD2	TRBJ2-7	few	TGTGCCAGCAGCTCCCACTCACCGGGACTAGCGGGAGTGGCTGACGAGCAGTACTTC	CASSSHSPGLAGVADEQYF
TRBV12-3/TRBV12-4	NA	TRBJ1-5	NA	TGTGCCAGCAGTTTAGCTCGACGGGGTCAGCCCCAGCATTTT	CASSLARRGQPQHF
TRBV5-1	NA	TRBJ2-5	few	TGCGCCAGCAGTCTCGACAGTTTGGAGACCCAGTACTTC	CASSLDSLETQYF
TRBV24-1	NA	TRBJ2-3	few	TGTGCCACCAGTGATTCCATTCGGGACATAACAGATACGCAGTATTTT	CATSDSIRDITDTQYF
TRBV5-6	TRBD1	TRBJ2-6	few	TGTGCCAGCAGCTTGGCCAGGACAGGGTTATACTTTGGGGCCAACGTCCTGACTTTC	CASSLARTGLYFGANVLTF
TRBV6-5	NA	TRBJ2-7	few	TGTGCCACAGCGCTACAAACGGGTGAGCAGTACTTC	CATALQTGEQYF
TRBV28	NA	TRBJ2-3	NA	TGTGCCAGCTTGGTGGCCATGACAGATACGCAGTATTTT	CASLVAMTDTQYF
TRBV5-1	NA	TRBJ1-1	few	TGCGCCAGCAGCGTGGAGTGGGGTATGAACACTGAAGCTTTCTTT	CASSVEWGMNTEAFF
TRBV6-5	NA	TRBJ2-5	NA	TGTGCCAGCAGTTACAGGGGTCCACCTGACGCCCAGTACTTC	CASSYRGPPDAQYF
TRBV6-2/TRBV6-3	TRBD2	TRBJ2-7	few	TGTGCCAGCAAACCGCGACAGGGACTAGCCTCCTACGAGCAGTACTTC	CASKPRQGLASYEQYF
TRBV20-1	NA	TRBJ2-7	NA	TGCAGTGCCCGGACTCCTACCTACGAGCAGTACTTC	CSARTPTYEQYF
TRBV6-2/TRBV6-3	NA	TRBJ1-1	NA	TGTGCCAGCAGTTACTCAAGGGGTGGTGGCACTGAAGCTTTCTTT	CASSYSRGGGTEAFF
TRBV9	NA	TRBJ1-5	NA	TGTGCCAGCAGCGTAGGTCTAGGTATTAGGCCCCAGCATTTT	CASSVGLGIRPQHF
TRBV30	NA	TRBJ2-7	NA	TGTGCCTGGAGTGGCCTGATTTTGGGCGAGCAGTACTTC	CAWSGLILGEQYF
TRBV4-3	NA	TRBJ1-2	NA	TGCGCCAGCAGCCAAGCCGCGGGGTCTGCTAACTATGGCTACACCTTC	CASSQAAGSANYGYTF
TRBV6-1	NA	TRBJ1-6	NA	TGTGCCAGCAGTGAGGTATCACCCCTCCACTTT	CASSEVSPLHF
TRBV18	TRBD1	TRBJ2-2	few	TGTGCCAGCTCACAGAGGACAGGGGCGAACACCGGGGAGCTGTTTTTT	CASSQRTGANTGELFF
TRBV10-3	NA	TRBJ2-7	NA	TGTGCCATCAGTGAAAAACCCGGGACCGGGAACTACGAGCAGTACTTC	CAISEKPGTGNYEQYF
TRBV28	TRBD2	TRBJ2-1	NA	TGTGCCAGCAGCCCCCCGAGACTAGCGGGGGGGCAGTTCTTC	CASSPPRLAGGQFF